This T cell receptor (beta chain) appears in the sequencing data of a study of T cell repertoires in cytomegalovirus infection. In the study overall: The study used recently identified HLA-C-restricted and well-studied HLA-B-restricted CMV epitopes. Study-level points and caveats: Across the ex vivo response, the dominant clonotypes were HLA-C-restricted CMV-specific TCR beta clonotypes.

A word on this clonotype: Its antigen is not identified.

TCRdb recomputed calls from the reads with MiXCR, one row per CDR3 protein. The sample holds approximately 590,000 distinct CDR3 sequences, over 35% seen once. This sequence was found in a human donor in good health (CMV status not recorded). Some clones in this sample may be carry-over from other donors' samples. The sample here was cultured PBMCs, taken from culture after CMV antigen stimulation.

CDR3 sequence: CASIQGGGREAFF. Written as DNA, the CDR3 is TGTGCCAGCATTCAAGGGGGCGGGCGTGAAGCTTTCTTT. The V and J genes are TRBV12-3 or TRBV12-4 and TRBJ1-1; 7 bases agree with TRBD1. V lost 7 bases to trimming and J lost 7 bases; unmatched junction nucleotides: 9. The CDR3 loop spans 13 amino acids.